Listed here are 21 T cell receptor beta chains from one sample, sequenced in a study of patients and donors after allogeneic stem cell transplantation. TCRdb ran MiXCR on the RT-PCR reads and lists one entry per CDR3 protein. Seen here are some 200,000 distinct CDR3 sequences, 35% to 50% observed once, and the top ten hold around 35%. The material sequenced was blood, either unsorted or a sorted T cell fraction (not recorded which). The receptors stem from a human donor who was either an allogeneic HSCT recipient or a stem cell or donor lymphocyte infusion donor (not recorded which). It is not recorded whose cells these are; they may come from a transplant donor.

This clonotype was seen more than once but under ten times. J is TRBJ2-3 and V is TRBV5-1; 9 bases map to TRBD2. Trimming cost V 3 bases and J 0 bases; bases outside gene matches: 8. Germline CDR1 and CDR2: SGHRS and YFSETQ. This CDR3 region has 17 residues. The CDR3 region is CASSSWGGRASTDTQYF. DNA of the CDR3: TGCGCCAGCAGCTCCTGGGGCGGGAGGGCCAGCACAGATACGCAGTATTTT.

The sample holds a few counts of this clonotype. The V gene is TRBV28, the J gene TRBJ2-2, with TRBD2 matching over 9 bases. The CDR3 length is 16 residues. Germline V lookup: CDR1 MDHEN, CDR2 SYDVKM. Trimming at V came to 11 bases and at J to 5 bases, leaving 15 bases not matched to a gene. DNA for the CDR3: TGTGCCTCGACGTCCGGACCGGGACTAGCAACCGGGGAGCTGTTTTTT. It translates to CASTSGPGLATGELFF.

In DNA, the CDR3 is TGTGCCATCAGTCAATCTCTAGCGGGAGTCAAGAATGAGCAGTTCTTC. It codes for CAISQSLAGVKNEQFF. The chain combines TRBV10-3 with TRBJ2-1; the match to TRBD2 covers 10 bases. The CDR3 consists of 16 residues. From germline, CDR1 is ENHRY and CDR2 SYGVKD. Trimming at V came to 5 bases and at J to 7 bases, leaving 11 bases not matched to a gene.

This clonotype turned up a few times. V is TRBV10-3 and J is TRBJ2-2, with 8 bases aligning to TRBD2. CDR3 length: 14 amino acids. The trim removed 7 bases at V and 4 bases at J, leaving 5 bases unmatched. The germline CDR1 and CDR2 sequences are ENHRY and SYGVKD. The DNA of the CDR3 is TGTGCCATCAATAGCGGGGATCTCACCGGGGAGCTGTTTTTT. Protein product: CAINSGDLTGELFF.

The rearrangement uses TRBV12-3 or TRBV12-4 and TRBJ1-2, with unresolved D. This CDR3 region has 11 residues. The V gene lost 7 bases and the J gene lost 8 bases, with 11 bases spanning the gap. In DNA form, the CDR3 reads TGTGCCAGCACCCTAAATGGGGGCTACACCTTC. The encoded protein is CASTLNGGYTF.

This chain links TRBV4-3 with TRBJ2-3; 7 bases are shared with TRBD2. With V trimmed by 4 bases and J by 4 bases, 8 bases remained unmatched. This CDR3 has 15 amino acids. Germline CDR1 reads LGHNA; CDR2 reads YSLEER. The CDR3 region is CASSPSGSGADTQYF. CDR3 in DNA: TGCGCCAGCAGCCCTAGCGGTTCTGGGGCAGATACGCAGTATTTT.

The gene calls are TRBV28 and TRBJ1-2; 7 bases map to TRBD1. Germline V lookup: CDR1 MDHEN, CDR2 SYDVKM. CDR3 size: 14 residues. V lost 5 bases to trimming and J lost 6 bases; unmatched junction nucleotides: 9. Here the CDR3 reads CASSRRQGWDGYTF. CDR3 coding DNA: TGTGCCAGCAGTCGCAGACAGGGCTGGGATGGCTACACCTTC.

The J gene is TRBJ2-5, the V gene TRBV2; D is unclear. Between the trimmed V and J ends, which lost 6 bases and 4 bases, there was a span of 6 bases. The CDR3 extends over 11 amino acids. Germline V gene lookup returns CDR1 SNHLY and CDR2 FYNNEI. The CDR3 protein is CASSHPETQYF. The CDR3 DNA reads TGTGCCAGCAGCCATCCAGAGACCCAGTACTTC. The full variable domain, its missing parts supplied by reference TRBV2 and TRBJ2-5, is EPEVTQTPSHQVTQMGQEVILRCVPISNHLYFYWYRQILGQKVEFLVSFYNNEISEKSEIFDDQFSVERPDGSNFTLKIRSTKLEDSAMYFCASSHPETQYFGPGTRLLVL.

The DNA of the CDR3 is TGCGCCAGCAGCTTGGGTGAGGGACCCTATAACTATGGCTACACCTTC. Its protein is CASSLGEGPYNYGYTF. The chain links TRBV5-1 to TRBJ1-2, with D possibly matching TRBD1 (5 bases). This CDR3 has 16 residues. V gave up 0 bases and J gave up 1 base, with 13 bases separating them. The germline gives CDR1 SGHRS, CDR2 YFSETQ.

The chain is built from TRBV28 and TRBJ2-7; no reliable D call. The germline V and J ends were trimmed by 4 bases and 5 bases, with 12 bases remaining between them. This CDR3 spans 13 amino acids. Germline-derived CDR1 and CDR2 are MDHEN and SYDVKM. The CDR3 region has the DNA TGTGCCAGCAGTTCCCCCTGTACGGACGAGCAGTACTTC. Protein product: CASSSPCTDEQYF.

The CDR3 sequence is CASSAGLYEQYF. The CDR3 coding sequence is TGTGCCAGCAGTGCCGGGTTATACGAGCAGTACTTC. The V gene is TRBV6-6, the J gene TRBJ2-7; D is unresolved. The CDR3 loop spans 12 amino acids. The germline V gene has CDR1 MNHNY and CDR2 SVGAGI (reference sequence). V lost 5 bases and J lost 4, with 9 bases in between.

DNA of the CDR3: TGCGCCAGCAGCTTGGCCGCTTCGGCCCCGGGTGAAGCTTTCTTT. As protein: CASSLAASAPGEAFF. The chain uses TRBV5-1 and TRBJ1-1; D call uncertain. Looked up from germline, CDR1 is SGHRS and CDR2 is YFSETQ. V gave up 0 bases and J gave up 7 bases, with 16 bases separating them. This CDR3 region has 15 residues.

The J gene is TRBJ1-3, the V gene TRBV7-9, with D unresolved. Trimming shortened V by 0 bases and J by 1 base, and 7 bases separated the two germline ends. CDR3 size: 15 residues. Looked up from germline, CDR1 is SEHNR and CDR2 is FQNEAQ (reference sequence). CDR3 residues: CASSLAGQSGNTIYF. CDR3 nucleotide sequence: TGTGCCAGCAGCTTAGCAGGGCAATCTGGAAACACCATATATTTT.

This clonotype was detected only once. Lacking the conserved final phenylalanine or tryptophan, this CDR3 likely reflects a read error. This rearrangement joins TRBV7-8 to TRBJ2-1; 12 bases line up with TRBD2. Trimming took 5 bases from V and 12 from J; bases not matched to a gene: 8. The germline V gene has CDR1 SGHVS and CDR2 FQNEAQ. CDR3 length equals 14 residues. As DNA, the CDR3 is TGTGCCAGCAGCCTAGAGACTAGCGGGAGAGGGCAGTTCCTC. The encoded protein is CASSLETSGRGQFL.

The chain has TRBV4-3 and TRBJ1-1; tentatively, D is TRBD1 (6 bases). This CDR3 comprises 17 residues. V shed 0 bases and J shed 4 bases, with 18 bases lying between them. CDR1 and CDR2 (germline): LGHNA, YSLEER. In nucleotides, the CDR3 is TGCGCCAGCAGCCAAGATCGATCAGGGGCTTTCGGCACTGAAGCTTTCTTT. Protein sequence: CASSQDRSGAFGTEAFF.

The J gene is TRBJ2-1, the V gene TRBV7-9; 10 bases map to TRBD2. With 5 bases clipped from V and 0 bases from J, the junction kept 13 bases outside the gene matches. The CDR3 extends over 19 amino acids. The germline CDR1 and CDR2 sequences are SEHNR and FQNEAQ (reference sequence). The CDR3 region has the DNA TGTGCCAGCAGCACAGGGACTAGCGTAGGAGGGAGCTCCTACAATGAGCAGTTCTTC. It is translated as CASSTGTSVGGSSYNEQFF.

V gene TRBV28 combines with J gene TRBJ2-7, with TRBD2 identical over 8 bases. The CDR3 is made up of 17 amino acids. Germline CDR1 MDHEN, CDR2 SYDVKM. The V segment lost 5 bases and the J segment 2 bases; nucleotides outside the gene matches: 14. As DNA, the CDR3 is TGTGCCAGCAGTCCCGGGGGGGACGCCCCTACGACCTACGAGCAGTACTTC. Its translation is CASSPGGDAPTTYEQYF.

This clonotype was counted once. The CDR3 region is CSVGRTNSGNTIYF. The CDR3 nucleotides read TGCAGCGTAGGCCGGACGAACTCTGGAAACACCATATATTTT. This chain links TRBV29-1 with TRBJ1-3; D gene ambiguous. Germline-derived CDR1 and CDR2 are SQVTM and ANQGSEA. The CDR3 loop spans 14 amino acids. Deletions cut 6 bases from V and 0 bases from J, with 12 bases between.

The V and J genes are TRBV27 and TRBJ2-7; D remains unclear. This CDR3 contains 15 residues. Trimming removed 5 bases from V and 2 bases from J, with 16 bases in between. Germline CDR1 MNHEY, CDR2 SMNVEV (reference sequence). The CDR3 here is CASSLPEGVAYEQYF. CDR3 coding DNA: TGTGCCAGCAGTCTGCCTGAAGGTGTTGCCTACGAGCAGTACTTC.

V usage is TRBV12-3 or TRBV12-4 and J usage is TRBJ2-3, with 9 bases matching TRBD2. The CDR3 is 15 amino acids. Losses at the gene ends were 5 bases for V and 3 bases for J; bases not matched to a gene: 6. DNA for the CDR3: TGTGCCAGCAGTGCTAGCGGGATAGCAACAGATACGCAGTATTTT. Protein sequence: CASSASGIATDTQYF.

The sample holds a few counts of this clonotype. The J gene is TRBJ1-2, the V gene TRBV9; D remains ambiguous. The CDR3 length is 12 residues. Germline CDR1 SGDLS, CDR2 YYNGEE. Trimming removed 4 bases at V and 3 bases at J, with 7 bases between. The CDR3 nucleotides are TGTGCCAGCAGCCCCAATCACTATGGCTACACCTTC. Protein sequence: CASSPNHYGYTF.